Listed below are T cell receptor beta chains from one sample, sequenced in a study of cytomegalovirus exposure and HLA in healthy donors. Some clones are missing from TCRdb's copy, which holds only in-frame ones; the method was immunoSEQ multiplex PCR. The data hold some 120,000 clones, with over 70% observed a single time. Sequenced material: PBMCs. These receptors were obtained from a woman in her thirties or forties in good health and CMV-seropositive. CDR3s include the opening cysteine and the closing phenylalanine or tryptophan. Fields, in order: CDR3 protein, CDR3 DNA, clone size, V gene, D gene, J gene. The D gene is left open where the match is weak. Clone size is given for some rows only: seen once, a few or many times, or a class if the clone is expanded.

CASRKGDSSYEQYF TGTGCCAGCAGAAAGGGGGACAGCTCCTACGAGCAGTACTTC NA TRBV2 TRBD1 TRBJ2-7
CAWTLGLGNGYTF TGTGCCTGGACCCTGGGCTTGGGCAATGGCTACACCTTC NA TRBV30 NA TRBJ1-2
CASSRPGTGLTEAFF TGTGCCAGCAGCCGCCCCGGGACAGGGTTGACTGAAGCTTTCTTT NA TRBV28 TRBD1 TRBJ1-1
CASNRQNMNTEAFF TGCGCCAGCAATAGACAGAACATGAACACTGAAGCTTTCTTT NA TRBV5-1 NA TRBJ1-1
CASSQDTHGAGFF TGCGCCAGCAGCCAAGATACCCACGGCGCGGGGTTCTTC NA TRBV4-3 NA TRBJ2-1
CASRSGQGNEKLFF TGTGCCAGCAGGTCGGGACAGGGAAATGAAAAACTGTTTTTT NA TRBV7-2 TRBD1 TRBJ1-4
CASSVDGGSYNEQFF TGTGCCAGCAGCGTAGACGGCGGCTCCTACAATGAGCAGTTCTTC NA TRBV9 NA TRBJ2-1
CASIPKLTGGSHEAFF TGTGCCAGTATCCCGAAATTGACAGGGGGTTCTCATGAAGCTTTCTTT NA TRBV19 TRBD1 TRBJ1-1
CATSSQGNTEAFF TGTGCCACCAGCTCACAGGGGAACACTGAAGCTTTCTTT few TRBV15 NA TRBJ1-1
CASSLGNIAGRTDTQYF TGTGCCAGCAGCTTGGGAAATATAGCGGGACGTACAGATACGCAGTATTTT NA TRBV5-8 TRBD2 TRBJ2-3
CASSAPGTYNSPLHF TGTGCCAGCAGCGCACCCGGGACATATAATTCACCCCTCCACTTT NA TRBV14 NA TRBJ1-6